Reported below is one T cell receptor beta chain. V was trimmed by 6 bases and J by 10 bases, leaving 10 bases between them. The length of the CDR3 is 11 residues. Per germline, CDR1 LNHDA and CDR2 SQIVND (reference sequence). The data stem from a study of blood T cell repertoires in COVID-19. Study context: The study drew acute and convalescent COVID-19 samples from the United States, Italy and Spain. Sources were T cells, B-cell-depleted T cells, or PBMCs; the material itself was cDNA or gDNA.

As originally analysed: Amplifying reference gene primers gave estimates of nucleated cell counts. The data were produced by immunoSEQ multiplex PCR, yet TCRdb's version contains in-frame clones alone and is incomplete. D and trimming were read from the DNA, whereas the V and J calls and clone size are those reported in that table. This sample carries 200,000 to 300,000 clones, roughly 90% of them seen once, and the ten largest clones take about 2.1%. The chain couples TRBV19 to TRBJ1-5; D is uncertain. This clonotype originated in a man aged 30 to 39 with active or convalescent COVID-19. The sample comprised peripheral blood. CDR3 amino acids: CASSPGSPQHF. CDR3 in DNA: TGTGCCAGTAGCCCCGGGTCTCCCCAGCATTTT.